A selection of T cell receptor beta chains follows, all from one sample in a study of blood T cell repertoires in COVID-19. The data were produced by immunoSEQ multiplex PCR, yet TCRdb's version contains in-frame clones alone and is incomplete. The sample includes approximately 91,000 clones, more than 75% of them seen just once. Sequenced input: peripheral blood. These receptors all come from a man aged 65 to 79 with acute or convalescent COVID-19. The conserved cysteine and the conserved F or W are not part of the CDR3 here. Fields, in order: V gene, J gene, CDR3 protein.

v_call: TRBV18; j_call: TRBJ1-5; cdr3_aa: ASSPTGGYSNQPQH
v_call: TRBV5-4; j_call: TRBJ1-2; cdr3_aa: ASSGKGQGASYGYT
v_call: TRBV15; j_call: TRBJ2-3; cdr3_aa: ATSRDGMDRITDTQY
v_call: TRBV5-1; j_call: TRBJ1-1; cdr3_aa: ASSLEGGRVTEAF
v_call: TRBV6-6; j_call: TRBJ1-2; cdr3_aa: ASSRGTESTNYGYT
v_call: TRBV5-1; j_call: TRBJ2-1; cdr3_aa: ASRQSSYNEQF
v_call: TRBV7-6; j_call: TRBJ1-3; cdr3_aa: ASSLATGAGNTIY
v_call: TRBV11-2; j_call: TRBJ1-3; cdr3_aa: ASSSLRSDKSSGNTIY
v_call: TRBV7-9; j_call: TRBJ1-4; cdr3_aa: ASSLLSTNEKLF
v_call: TRBV5-8; j_call: TRBJ1-1; cdr3_aa: ASRDGTDLWFTEAF
v_call: TRBV7-2; j_call: TRBJ1-2; cdr3_aa: ASSLSTGSAGYT
v_call: TRBV30; j_call: TRBJ2-1; cdr3_aa: AWRNGRQGDNEQF